These 25 T cell receptor beta chains share one sample of origin, sequenced in a study of blood T cell repertoires in COVID-19. Repertoires were generated with immunoSEQ multiplex PCR, while TCRdb's copy carries only in-frame clones and drops some. The sample shows fewer than 85,000 clones, roughly 80% of them seen only once. Sequenced material: peripheral blood. The receptors were gathered from a woman of 80 years or more with active or convalescent COVID-19.

This clone showed up just a few times. The same CDR3 can be traced to other DNA sequences in this sample. V is TRBV5-5 and J is TRBJ1-5; D unresolved. Germline V gene sequence: CDR1 SGHKS, CDR2 YYEKEE (reference sequence). This CDR3 comprises 13 residues. Trimming removed 2 bases at V and 5 bases at J, with 8 bases between. CDR3 sequence (DNA): TGTGCCAGCAGCTTAAGCGGGGATCAGCCCCAGCATTTT. It is translated as CASSLSGDQPQHF.

The chain joins TRBV2 to TRBJ1-4; 7 nucleotides agree with TRBD1. With V trimmed by 7 bases and J by 7 bases, 9 bases remained unmatched. Per germline, CDR1 SNHLY and CDR2 FYNNEI. The CDR3 has 14 residues. The CDR3 here is CASTFKGASEKLFF. CDR3 bases: TGTGCCAGCACATTTAAGGGGGCGAGTGAAAAACTGTTTTTT.

This chain uses TRBV3-1 (or the pseudogene TRBV3-2) with TRBJ2-2; D perhaps matches TRBD1 (5 bases). CDR1 and CDR2 (germline): LGHDT, YNNKEL (reference sequence). The CDR3 has 16 residues. V lost 6 bases to trimming and J lost 1 base, with 15 bases between them. For the CDR3, the DNA is TGTGCCAGCAGTCAAACAGGAGCCCTGAACACCGGGGAGCTGTTTTTT. Translating gives CASSQTGALNTGELFF.

A single count supports this clone. The V call is TRBV20-1, the J call TRBJ1-2, with TRBD1 matching 8 bases. Germline V CDR1 and CDR2: DFQATT, SNEGSKA (reference sequence). The CDR3 is 11 residues long. CDR3 DNA sequence: TGCAGCGGACAGGGCGACTATGGCTACACCTTC. Amino acid sequence: CSGQGDYGYTF.

This clone was picked up one time. The chain carries TRBV10-3 and TRBJ2-3; 13 nucleotides align to TRBD2. The germline V gene encodes CDR1 ENHRY and CDR2 SYGVKD. CDR3 length: 23 residues. V dropped 3 bases and J dropped 0; count of bases not matched to a gene: 21. CDR3 protein: CAISDFTSGGEPSSDSSTDTQYF. The CDR3 DNA reads as TGTGCCATCAGTGATTTCACTAGCGGGGGGGAGCCGTCGAGTGATTCTAGCACAGATACGCAGTATTTT.

J is TRBJ2-3 and V is TRBV19; TRBD2 matches at 7 bases. Germline lookup yields CDR1 LNHDA and CDR2 SQIVND (reference sequence). The length of the CDR3 is 17 residues. V shed 5 bases and J 1 base; nucleotides not matched to a gene: 12. CDR3 nucleotides: TGTGCCAGTAGTCAGATTTCTAGCGGTCTGCGCACAGATACGCAGTATTTT. Its translation is CASSQISSGLRTDTQYF.

CDR3 residues: CASSLVGGGYTF. The CDR3 nucleotides are TGTGCCAGCAGTTTAGTTGGGGGGGGCTACACCTTC. This sequence joins TRBV12-3 or TRBV12-4 and TRBJ1-2; possible D gene TRBD1, 5 bases. The CDR3 covers 12 residues. Trimming removed 1 base from V and 8 bases from J, with 8 bases in between.

This clone was picked up a small number of times. The chain combines TRBV21-1 with TRBJ1-5. TRBV21-1 is listed as a pseudogene. The CDR3 is 15 residues long. The CDR3 here is CARREGGSGNQPQHF. The CDR3 DNA reads TGTGCCAGGAGGGAGGGGGGTTCGGGCAATCAGCCCCAGCATTTT.

V is TRBV6-6 and J is TRBJ2-2, with 7 bases that match TRBD1. V was pared by 6 bases and J by 3 bases, with 4 bases of the junction left unmatched. Germline values: CDR1 MNHNY, CDR2 SVGAGI (reference sequence). This CDR3 is 14 amino acids long. As DNA, the CDR3 is TGTGCCAGCAGAGACAGGGTGGACACCGGGGAGCTGTTTTTT. Residues: CASRDRVDTGELFF.

The chain combines TRBV6-6 with TRBJ2-3; 8 positions match TRBD1. From germline, CDR1 is MNHNY and CDR2 SVGAGI (reference sequence). This CDR3 has 16 amino acids. The ends lost 6 bases at V and 0 bases at J; junction bases unmatched: 8. The CDR3 DNA is TGTGCCAGCAGAAACGGACAGGGCGCTAGCACAGATACGCAGTATTTT. Protein: CASRNGQGASTDTQYF.

Concerning this clone: This same CDR3 is encoded by further DNA sequences in the sample. The chain has TRBV19 and TRBJ1-1; 7 bases are a match to TRBD1. The CDR3 runs 13 residues. V trimming: 5 bases; J trimming: 0 bases; junction bases outside the gene matches: 0. Germline V gives CDR1 LNHDA, CDR2 SQIVND (reference sequence). CDR3 protein: CASSDRVNTEAFF. The CDR3 region has the DNA TGTGCCAGTAGTGACAGGGTGAACACTGAAGCTTTCTTT. Filled out from reference TRBV19 and TRBJ1-1, the complete variable domain reads DGGITQSPKYLFRKEGQNVTLSCEQNLNHDAMYWYRQDPGQGLRLIYYSQIVNDFQKGDIAEGYSVSREKKESFPLTVTSAQKNPTAFYLCASSDRVNTEAFFGQGTRLTVV.

The V call is TRBV9, the J call TRBJ2-3; 12 nucleotides agree with TRBD2. Germline lookup yields CDR1 SGDLS and CDR2 YYNGEE. Trimming took 0 bases from V and 4 from J; bases not matched to a gene: 12. The CDR3 runs 19 residues. Here the CDR3 reads CASSVVGLAGNPEADTQYF. The CDR3, as DNA: TGTGCCAGCAGCGTAGTTGGACTAGCGGGGAACCCGGAGGCAGATACGCAGTATTTT.

This clone is a singleton in its sample. The chain couples TRBV7-9 to TRBJ2-7; 14 nucleotides match TRBD2. With 5 bases clipped from V and 2 bases from J, the junction kept 2 bases outside the gene matches. CDR1 SEHNR and CDR2 FQNEAQ come from the germline V gene (reference sequence). This CDR3 region has 15 residues. CDR3 coding DNA: TGTGCCAGCAGCCAGGGACTAGCGGGGGCCTACGAGCAGTACTTC. Translating it yields CASSQGLAGAYEQYF.

This chain connects TRBV5-4 to TRBJ2-7, with TRBD1 as a possible D gene (5 bases). This CDR3 comprises 15 residues. Germline V gives CDR1 SGHNT, CDR2 YYREEE (reference sequence). The V end lost 0 bases, the J end lost 5 bases, and 15 bases lay between the germline ends. The CDR3 is CASSLVSGGADEQYF. CDR3 in DNA: TGTGCCAGCAGCTTGGTTTCGGGTGGGGCGGACGAGCAGTACTTC.

This chain connects TRBV7-8 to TRBJ1-5; D is unresolved. The V and J ends lost 1 base and 0 bases respectively, with 7 bases between them. This CDR3 comprises 15 residues. Germline lookup yields CDR1 SGHVS and CDR2 FQNEAQ. The CDR3 sequence is CASSLVSDSNQPQHF. The CDR3, as DNA: TGTGCCAGCAGCTTAGTTTCAGATAGCAATCAGCCCCAGCATTTT.

This sequence joins TRBV6-5 and TRBJ1-4; 9 bases fit TRBD1. The CDR3 is 12 residues long. CDR1 MNHEY and CDR2 SVGAGI come from the germline V gene. J gave up 8 bases and V 10 bases, and 5 bases lay outside the gene matches. For the CDR3, the DNA is TGTGCCATGGGACAGGGCGGAGAAAAACTGTTTTTT. It translates to CAMGQGGEKLFF.

This clone was seen only once. The V and J genes are TRBV16 and TRBJ1-6; D remains unclear. This CDR3 comprises 11 residues. The V and J ends lost 8 bases and 10 bases respectively, with 9 bases between them. CDR1 is KGHSY and CDR2 is FQNENV in the germline V gene. The CDR3 DNA sequence: TGTGCCAGCTCCGCGGGGTCACCCCTCCACTTT. Its translation: CASSAGSPLHF.

V gene TRBV10-1 combines with J gene TRBJ1-1; 9 nucleotides match TRBD1. Trimming took 5 bases from V and 5 from J; bases not matched to a gene: 6. The CDR3 loop spans 14 amino acids. Germline V gene sequence: CDR1 WNHNN, CDR2 SYGVQD (reference sequence). The CDR3 is CASSRDRVRTEAFF. The DNA for the CDR3 is TGCGCCAGCAGTCGGGACAGGGTGCGGACTGAAGCTTTCTTT.

The rearrangement uses TRBV18 and TRBJ2-7; the D gene is possibly TRBD1 (6 bases). With 3 bases removed from V and 2 bases from J, the gap between germline ends came to 11 bases. The CDR3 has 14 residues. From germline, CDR1 is KGHSH and CDR2 LQKENI. The CDR3 protein is CASSPGAGAYEQYF. As DNA, the CDR3 is TGTGCCAGCTCACCCGGGGCAGGGGCCTACGAGCAGTACTTC.

This sequence joins TRBV24-1 and TRBJ2-1; 7 nucleotides line up with TRBD1. The CDR3 has 14 residues. J lost 4 bases, V lost 3 bases, and 2 bases had no gene match. CDR1 and CDR2 from the germline V gene are KGHDR and SFDVKD. The CDR3 protein is CATSDRGQYNEQFF. CDR3 nucleotide sequence: TGTGCCACCAGTGATCGGGGACAGTACAATGAGCAGTTCTTC.

The chain recombines TRBV29-1 with TRBJ2-7; TRBD2 matches 10 bases. CDR1 SQVTM and CDR2 ANQGSEA come from the germline V gene. The CDR3 sequence is 14 residues long. V shed 4 bases, J shed 1 base, and the junction held 4 bases outside the gene matches. For the CDR3, the DNA is TGCAGCGTTGGGGGGACTAGCGAATCCTACGAGCAGTACTTC. Translating it yields CSVGGTSESYEQYF.

J is TRBJ2-1 and V is TRBV18; the match to TRBD2 covers 7 bases. V trimming: 3 bases; J trimming: 4 bases; junction bases outside the gene matches: 9. Germline V gene sequence: CDR1 KGHSH, CDR2 LQKENI. The CDR3 spans 16 residues. CDR3 region: CASSPPRDYFYNEQFF. The CDR3 DNA reads as TGTGCCAGCTCACCCCCCCGGGACTACTTTTACAATGAGCAGTTCTTC.

The chain is built from TRBV7-2 and TRBJ2-5, with 8 bases aligning to TRBD2. The germline CDR1 and CDR2 sequences are SGHTA and FQGNSA. CDR3 length: 14 amino acids. V lost 4 bases, J lost 4 bases, and 5 bases stayed unmatched. The CDR3 sequence: CASSSPGGRETQYF. For the CDR3, the DNA is TGTGCCAGCAGCTCTCCGGGGGGGAGAGAGACCCAGTACTTC.

The chain employs TRBV27 and TRBJ2-7, with 11 bases fitting TRBD1. Germline CDR1 reads MNHEY; CDR2 reads SMNVEV (reference sequence). CDR3 size: 14 residues. With 4 bases clipped from V and 4 bases from J, the junction kept 3 bases outside the gene matches. This CDR3 is CASSYRDRGYEQYF. CDR3 DNA: TGTGCCAGCAGTTACCGGGACAGGGGGTACGAGCAGTACTTC.

This clone was seen more than once but under ten times. The chain carries TRBV4-3 and TRBJ2-2, with 9 bases lining up with TRBD2. This CDR3 contains 16 residues. Germline V lookup: CDR1 LGHNA, CDR2 YSLEER. V shed 2 bases, J shed 5 bases, and the junction held 6 bases outside the gene matches. The DNA of the CDR3 is TGCGCCAGCAGCCAACTCCCAGCGGGGGGTACCGGGGAGCTGTTTTTT. This translates into CASSQLPAGGTGELFF.